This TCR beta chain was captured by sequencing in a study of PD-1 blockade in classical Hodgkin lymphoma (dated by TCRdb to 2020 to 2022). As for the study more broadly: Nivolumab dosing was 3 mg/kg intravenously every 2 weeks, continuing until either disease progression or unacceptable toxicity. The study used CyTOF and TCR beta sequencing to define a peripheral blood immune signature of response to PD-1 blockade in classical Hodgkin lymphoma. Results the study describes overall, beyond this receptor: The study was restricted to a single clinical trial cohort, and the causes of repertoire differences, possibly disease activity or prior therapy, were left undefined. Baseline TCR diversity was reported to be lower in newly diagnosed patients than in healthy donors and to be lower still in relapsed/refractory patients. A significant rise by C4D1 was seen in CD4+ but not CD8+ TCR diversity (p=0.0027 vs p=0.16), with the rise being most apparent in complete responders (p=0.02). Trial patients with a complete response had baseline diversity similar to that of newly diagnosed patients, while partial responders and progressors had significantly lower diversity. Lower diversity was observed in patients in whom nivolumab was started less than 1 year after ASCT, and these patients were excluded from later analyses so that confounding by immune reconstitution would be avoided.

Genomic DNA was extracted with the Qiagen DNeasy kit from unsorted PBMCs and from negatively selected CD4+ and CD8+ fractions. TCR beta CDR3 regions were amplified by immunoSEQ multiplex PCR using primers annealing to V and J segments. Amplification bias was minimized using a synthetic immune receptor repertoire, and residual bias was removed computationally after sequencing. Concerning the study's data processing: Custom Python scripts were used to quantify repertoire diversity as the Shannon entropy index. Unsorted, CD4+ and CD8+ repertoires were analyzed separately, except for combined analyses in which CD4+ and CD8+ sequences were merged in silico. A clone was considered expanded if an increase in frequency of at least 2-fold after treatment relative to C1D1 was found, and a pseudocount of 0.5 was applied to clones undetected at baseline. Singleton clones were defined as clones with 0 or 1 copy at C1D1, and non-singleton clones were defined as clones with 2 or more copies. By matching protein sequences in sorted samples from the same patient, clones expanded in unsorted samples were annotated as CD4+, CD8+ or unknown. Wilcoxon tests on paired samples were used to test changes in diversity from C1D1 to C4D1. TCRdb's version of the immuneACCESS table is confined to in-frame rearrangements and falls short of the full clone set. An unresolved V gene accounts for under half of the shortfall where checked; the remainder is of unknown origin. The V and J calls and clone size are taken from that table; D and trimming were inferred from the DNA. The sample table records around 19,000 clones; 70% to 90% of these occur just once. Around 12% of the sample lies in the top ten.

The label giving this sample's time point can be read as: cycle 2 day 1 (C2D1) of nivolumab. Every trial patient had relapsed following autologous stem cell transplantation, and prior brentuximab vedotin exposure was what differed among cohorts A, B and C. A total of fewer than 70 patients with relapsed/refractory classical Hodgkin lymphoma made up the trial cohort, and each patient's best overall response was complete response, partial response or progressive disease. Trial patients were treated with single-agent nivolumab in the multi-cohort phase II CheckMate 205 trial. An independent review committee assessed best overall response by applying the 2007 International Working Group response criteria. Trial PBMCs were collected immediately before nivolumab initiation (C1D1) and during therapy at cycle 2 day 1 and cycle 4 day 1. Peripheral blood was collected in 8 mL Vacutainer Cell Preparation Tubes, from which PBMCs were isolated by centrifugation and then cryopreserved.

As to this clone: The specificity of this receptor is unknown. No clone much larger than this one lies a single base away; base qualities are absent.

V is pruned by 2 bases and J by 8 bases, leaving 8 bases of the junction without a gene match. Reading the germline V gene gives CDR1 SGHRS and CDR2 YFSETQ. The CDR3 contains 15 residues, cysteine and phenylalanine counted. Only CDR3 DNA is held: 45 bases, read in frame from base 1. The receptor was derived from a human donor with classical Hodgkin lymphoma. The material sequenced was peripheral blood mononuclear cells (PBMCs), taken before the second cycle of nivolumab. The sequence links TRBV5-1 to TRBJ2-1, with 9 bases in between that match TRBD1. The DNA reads TGCGCCAGCAGCTTCGACAGGGGGTTCGGGGATGAGCAGTTCTTC. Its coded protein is CASSFDRGFGDEQFF.